This T cell receptor beta chain was observed in a study of T cells in Graves' hyperthyroidism and ophthalmopathy. As for the study in general: Any treatment followed the collection of peripheral blood at initial diagnosis.

Researchers amplified the TCR beta CDR3 regions from RNA transcripts. HTBI primers were used for first-round RT-PCR of the TCR CDR3. In TCRdb, the multiplex PCR reads were re-called with MiXCR into one record per CDR3 protein. The table lists 310,000 or so distinct CDR3 sequences, 15% to 20% of them singletons. This clonotype showed up just a few times. Trimming shortened V by 3 bases and J by 2 bases, and 14 bases separated the two germline ends. The CDR3 is 15 residues long. CDR1 is DFQATT and CDR2 is SNEGSKA in the germline V gene (reference sequence). The genes are TRBV20-1 and TRBJ2-1, with D possibly TRBD2 on 7 matching bases. The receptor comes from a woman in her fifties or sixties with Graves' ophthalmopathy. The sequencing sample was made of blood. CDR3 sequence: CSASGGLHPYNEQFF. CDR3 in DNA: TGCAGTGCTAGCGGGGGGCTACACCCCTACAATGAGCAGTTCTTC.